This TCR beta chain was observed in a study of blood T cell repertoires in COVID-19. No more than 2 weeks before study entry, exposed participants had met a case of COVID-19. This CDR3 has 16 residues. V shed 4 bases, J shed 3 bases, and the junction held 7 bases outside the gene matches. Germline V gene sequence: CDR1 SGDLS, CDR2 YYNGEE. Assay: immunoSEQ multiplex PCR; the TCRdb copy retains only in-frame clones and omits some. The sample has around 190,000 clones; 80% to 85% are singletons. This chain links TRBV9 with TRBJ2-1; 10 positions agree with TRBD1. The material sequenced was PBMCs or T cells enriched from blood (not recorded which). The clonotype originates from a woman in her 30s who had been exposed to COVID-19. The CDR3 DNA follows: TGTGCCAGCAGCCCCCGACAGGGGGCTTTCTACAATGAGCAGTTCTTC. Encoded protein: CASSPRQGAFYNEQFF.